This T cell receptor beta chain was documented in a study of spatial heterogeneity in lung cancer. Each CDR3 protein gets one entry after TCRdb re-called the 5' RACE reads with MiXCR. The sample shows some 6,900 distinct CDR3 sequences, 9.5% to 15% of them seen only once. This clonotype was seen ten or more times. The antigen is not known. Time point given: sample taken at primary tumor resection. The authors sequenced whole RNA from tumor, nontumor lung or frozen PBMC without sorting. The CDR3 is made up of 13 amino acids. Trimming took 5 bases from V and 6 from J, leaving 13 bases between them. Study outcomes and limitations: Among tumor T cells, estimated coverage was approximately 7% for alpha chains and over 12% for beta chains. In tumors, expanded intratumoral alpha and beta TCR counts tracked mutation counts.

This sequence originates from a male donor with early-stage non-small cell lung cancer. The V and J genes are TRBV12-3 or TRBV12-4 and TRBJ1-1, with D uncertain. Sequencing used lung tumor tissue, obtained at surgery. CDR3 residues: CASSPTVTPEAFF. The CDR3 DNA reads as TGTGCCAGCAGTCCTACGGTAACCCCTGAAGCTTTCTTT.